A selection of T cell receptor beta chains follows, all from one sample in a study of vaccination and CD4 T cells after COVID-19. The antigens for these receptors are not known. TCRdb used MiXCR to reprocess the PCR reads, holding one entry per CDR3 protein. The table includes fewer than 25,000 distinct CDR3 sequences, roughly 50% detected once. Sequenced sample: CD4+ T cells from blood, cultured in vitro. The receptors here all came from a human donor who had recovered from COVID-19. Both conserved end residues are part of each CDR3. Fields, in order: V gene, J gene, D gene, clone size, CDR3 protein, CDR3 DNA. A D gene is named only where the DNA matches it firmly. Clone size is given for some rows only: seen once, a few or many times, or a class if the clone is expanded.

>TRBV12-3/TRBV12-4|TRBJ2-3|.|few
CASSGREGVFADTQYF
TGTGCCAGCAGTGGTCGAGAGGGGGTGTTCGCAGATACGCAGTATTTT
>TRBV7-2|TRBJ1-5|.|.
CASKPEKDFHNQPQHF
TGTGCCAGCAAGCCAGAGAAGGATTTTCACAATCAGCCCCAGCATTTT
>TRBV6-1|TRBJ2-7|TRBD2|.
CASSPLGAGGDEQYF
TGTGCCAGCAGCCCCCTGGGGGCGGGGGGCGACGAGCAGTACTTC
>TRBV6-1|TRBJ1-2|.|.
CASSEVGTRGGYTF
TGTGCCAGCAGTGAAGTAGGGACCCGAGGGGGCTACACCTTC
>TRBV6-5|TRBJ2-4|.|.
CASSLKQGGHIQYF
TGTGCCAGCAGTTTAAAACAGGGCGGTCACATTCAGTACTTC
>TRBV28|TRBJ2-5|.|.
CASSLTYTQETQYF
TGTGCCAGCAGTTTAACGTACACCCAAGAGACCCAGTACTTC
>TRBV7-8|TRBJ2-6|.|.
CASSLSPVSSGANVLTF
TGTGCCAGCAGCTTATCCCCAGTTAGCTCTGGGGCCAACGTCCTGACTTTC
>TRBV30|TRBJ2-1|.|.
CAWARVWGEQFF
TGTGCCTGGGCAAGGGTCTGGGGTGAGCAGTTCTTC
>TRBV11-2|TRBJ2-5|.|.
CASSPTRADQTQYF
TGTGCCAGCAGCCCGACAAGGGCGGATCAGACCCAGTACTTC
>TRBV20-1|TRBJ2-5|.|.
CSARDQVGDQETQYF
TGCAGTGCTAGAGATCAAGTGGGGGATCAAGAGACCCAGTACTTC
>TRBV7-9|TRBJ1-5|.|.
CASSLGASNQPQHF
TGTGCCAGCAGCTTAGGGGCGAGCAATCAGCCCCAGCATTTT
>TRBV2|TRBJ1-1|.|.
CASSPASEAFF
TGTGCCAGCAGTCCCGCCTCTGAAGCTTTCTTT